This T cell receptor (beta chain) was identified during a study of blood T cells in healthy people across ages. Overall study results and limits: Across the age range, TCR beta diversity per million T cells fell in a roughly linear way. Naive CD4+ cells and diversity were both higher in long-lived donors than in aged donors.

Comment on this clonotype: Its target is not known.

It was with a sample-barcoded 5' primer and a J-beta primer mix that a second PCR of about 6 to 12 cycles was run. Each cDNA molecule, via a template-switch adaptor with 12 random nucleotides, was tagged. TCRdb analysed the 5' RACE reads with MiXCR anew, one entry per CDR3 protein. This table has about 1.4 million distinct CDR3 sequences, roughly 59% appearing once. Germline V CDR1 and CDR2: SGHNT, YYREEE (reference sequence). With 4 bases clipped from V and 13 bases from J, the junction kept 11 bases outside the gene matches. The CDR3 is 13 residues long. This receptor was taken from a man in his late teens or twenties in good health. The sequenced sample consisted of blood. This chain connects TRBV5-4 to TRBJ2-4, with 7 bases fitting TRBD2. The CDR3 bases are TGTGCCAGCAGCCACGGGACTACTCCCCAACAGTACTTC. It translates to CASSHGTTPQQYF.